The entry that follows covers one T cell receptor (beta chain) sequence. Data came from immunoSEQ multiplex PCR; TCRdb stores just in-frame clones and leaves some out. The sample has over 100,000 clones; around 90% are singletons. This sample stems from a study of blood T cell repertoires in COVID-19. Overall study context: Donors in the United States, Italy and Spain gave samples during acute or convalescent COVID-19. T cells, B-cell-depleted T cells, or PBMCs provided the cDNA or gDNA that served as material.

The CDR3 covers 13 residues. Germline V gene data show CDR1 as MNHEY and CDR2 as SMNVEV (reference sequence). V was cut by 3 bases and J by 4 bases, with 8 bases left in between. The clonotype originates from a woman in her forties or fifties with COVID-19, enrolled during active disease. The source material was peripheral blood. The V call is TRBV27, the J call TRBJ2-3, with D possibly TRBD1 on 5 matching bases. CDR3 amino acids: CASSLKTADTQYF. The CDR3 region has the DNA TGTGCCAGCAGTTTGAAGACAGCAGATACGCAGTATTTT.